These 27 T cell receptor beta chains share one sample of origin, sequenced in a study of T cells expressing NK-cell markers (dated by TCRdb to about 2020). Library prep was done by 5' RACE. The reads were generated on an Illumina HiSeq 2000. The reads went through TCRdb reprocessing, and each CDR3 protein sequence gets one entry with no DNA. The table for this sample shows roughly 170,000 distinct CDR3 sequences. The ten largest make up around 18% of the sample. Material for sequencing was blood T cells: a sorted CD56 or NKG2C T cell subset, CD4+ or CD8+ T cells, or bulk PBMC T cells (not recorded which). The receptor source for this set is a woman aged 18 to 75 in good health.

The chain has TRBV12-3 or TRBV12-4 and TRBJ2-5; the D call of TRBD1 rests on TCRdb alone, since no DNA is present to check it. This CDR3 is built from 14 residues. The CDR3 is CASSLTGARETQYF.

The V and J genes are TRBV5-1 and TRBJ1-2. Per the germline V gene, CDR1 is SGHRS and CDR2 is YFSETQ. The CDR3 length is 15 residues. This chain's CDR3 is CASSLSRVSTYGYTF.

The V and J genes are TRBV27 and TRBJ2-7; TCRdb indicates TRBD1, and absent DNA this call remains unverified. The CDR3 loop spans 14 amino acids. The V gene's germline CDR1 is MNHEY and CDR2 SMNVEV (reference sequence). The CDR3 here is CASSLRSTPGEQYF.

The CDR3 loop reads CASRLITGMSETQYF. This sequence joins TRBV5-1 and TRBJ2-5; TCRdb's D gene call, TRBD1, goes unchecked for lack of DNA. The CDR3 is 15 residues long. The V gene's germline CDR1 is SGHRS and CDR2 YFSETQ.

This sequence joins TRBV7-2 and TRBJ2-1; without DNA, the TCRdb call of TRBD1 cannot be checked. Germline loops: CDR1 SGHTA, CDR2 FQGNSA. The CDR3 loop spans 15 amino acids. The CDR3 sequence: CASSLSDGGWNEQFF.

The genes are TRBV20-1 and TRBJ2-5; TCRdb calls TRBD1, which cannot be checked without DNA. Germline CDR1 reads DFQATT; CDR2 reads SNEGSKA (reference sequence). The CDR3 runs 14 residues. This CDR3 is CSVPTAGGSATQYF.

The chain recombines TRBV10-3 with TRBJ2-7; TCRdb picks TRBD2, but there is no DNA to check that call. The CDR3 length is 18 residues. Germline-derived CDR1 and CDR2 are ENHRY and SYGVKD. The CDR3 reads CATTGGPSSSGSSYEQYF.

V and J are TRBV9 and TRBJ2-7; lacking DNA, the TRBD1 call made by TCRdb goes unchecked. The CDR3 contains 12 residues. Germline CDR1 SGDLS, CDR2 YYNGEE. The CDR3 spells CASSRDSGEQYF.

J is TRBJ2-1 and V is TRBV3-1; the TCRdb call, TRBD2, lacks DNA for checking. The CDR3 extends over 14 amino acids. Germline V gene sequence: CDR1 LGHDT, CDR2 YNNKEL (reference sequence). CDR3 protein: CASKELAGHNEQFF.

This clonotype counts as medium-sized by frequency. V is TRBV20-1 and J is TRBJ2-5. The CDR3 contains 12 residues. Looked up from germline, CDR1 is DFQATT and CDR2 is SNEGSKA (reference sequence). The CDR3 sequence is CSASTEQETQYF.

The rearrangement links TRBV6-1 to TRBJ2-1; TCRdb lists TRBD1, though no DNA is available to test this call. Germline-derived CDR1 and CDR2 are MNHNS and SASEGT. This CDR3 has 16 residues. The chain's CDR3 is CASSPSPFVLYNEQFF.

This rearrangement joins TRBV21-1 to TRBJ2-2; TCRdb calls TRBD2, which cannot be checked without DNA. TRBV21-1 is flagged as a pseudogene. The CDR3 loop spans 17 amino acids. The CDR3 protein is CASTPQGLAGNTGELFF.

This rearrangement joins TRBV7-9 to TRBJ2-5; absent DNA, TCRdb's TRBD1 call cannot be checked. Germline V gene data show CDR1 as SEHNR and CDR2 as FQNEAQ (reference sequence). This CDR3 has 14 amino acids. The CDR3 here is CASNVQGVGETQYF.

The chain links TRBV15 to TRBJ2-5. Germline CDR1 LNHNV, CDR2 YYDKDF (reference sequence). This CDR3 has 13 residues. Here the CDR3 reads CATSRDIQETQYF.

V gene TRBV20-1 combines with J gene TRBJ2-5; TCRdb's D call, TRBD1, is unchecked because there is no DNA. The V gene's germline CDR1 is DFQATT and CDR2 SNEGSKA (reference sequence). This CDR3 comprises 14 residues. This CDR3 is CSAIGTNRGETQYF.

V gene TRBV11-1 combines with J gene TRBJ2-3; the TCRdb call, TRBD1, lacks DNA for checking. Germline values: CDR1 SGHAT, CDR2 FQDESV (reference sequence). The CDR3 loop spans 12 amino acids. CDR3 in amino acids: CASGTGSHTQYF.

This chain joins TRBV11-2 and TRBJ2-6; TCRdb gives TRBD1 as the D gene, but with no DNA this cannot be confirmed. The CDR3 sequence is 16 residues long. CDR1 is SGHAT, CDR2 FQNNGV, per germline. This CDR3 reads CASRTPGEAGANVLTF.

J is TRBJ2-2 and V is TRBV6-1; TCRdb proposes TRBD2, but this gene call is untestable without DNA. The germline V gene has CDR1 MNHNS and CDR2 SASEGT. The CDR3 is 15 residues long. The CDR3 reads CASNEAGGSGGELFF.

The CDR3 loop reads CAWSVGSSGNTIYF. The rearrangement links TRBV30 to TRBJ1-3. CDR3 size: 14 residues. The germline gives CDR1 GTSNPN, CDR2 SVGIG (reference sequence). Based on the CDR3 plus reference TRBV30 and TRBJ1-3, the full variable domain is SQTIHQWPATLVQPVGSPLSLECTVEGTSNPNLYWYRQAAGRGLQLLFYSVGIGQISSEVPQNLSASRPQDRQFILSSKKLLLSDSGFYLCAWSVGSSGNTIYFGEGSWLTVV.

The CDR3 sequence is CASSLTASGDPQFF. This chain joins TRBV5-5 and TRBJ2-1; the D gene TCRdb calls, TRBD2, cannot be checked with no DNA. Germline assignment: CDR1 SGHKS and CDR2 YYEKEE (reference sequence). CDR3 length: 14 amino acids.

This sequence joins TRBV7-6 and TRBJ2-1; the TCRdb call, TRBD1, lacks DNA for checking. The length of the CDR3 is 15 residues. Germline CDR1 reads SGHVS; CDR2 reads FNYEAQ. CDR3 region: CASSPPGGDNNEQFF.

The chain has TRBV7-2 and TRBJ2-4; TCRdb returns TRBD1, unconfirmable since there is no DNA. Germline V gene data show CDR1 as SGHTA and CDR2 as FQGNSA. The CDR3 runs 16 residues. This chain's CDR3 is CASSQGGILAKNIQYF. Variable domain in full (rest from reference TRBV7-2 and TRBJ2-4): GAGVSQSPSNKVTEKGKDVELRCDPISGHTALYWYRQSLGQGLEFLIYFQGNSAPDKSGLPSDRFSAERTGGSVSTLTIQRTQQEDSAVYLCASSQGGILAKNIQYFGAGTRLSVL.

CDR3 amino acids: CAISDYTTGSYEQYF. The chain employs TRBV10-3 and TRBJ2-7; TCRdb lists TRBD2, though no DNA is available to test this call. CDR3 length equals 15 residues. CDR1 is ENHRY and CDR2 is SYGVKD in the germline V gene.

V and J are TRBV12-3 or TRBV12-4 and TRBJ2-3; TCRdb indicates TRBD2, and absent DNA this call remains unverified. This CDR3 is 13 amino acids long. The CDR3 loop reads CASSLVVAGAQYF.

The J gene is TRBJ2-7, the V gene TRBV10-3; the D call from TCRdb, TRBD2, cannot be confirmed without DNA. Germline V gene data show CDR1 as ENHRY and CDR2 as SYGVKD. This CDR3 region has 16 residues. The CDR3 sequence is CAISEASGGAAYEQYF.

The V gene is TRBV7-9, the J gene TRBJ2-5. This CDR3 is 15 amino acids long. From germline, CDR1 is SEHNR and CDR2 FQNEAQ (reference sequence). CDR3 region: CASSFGLGQQETQYF.

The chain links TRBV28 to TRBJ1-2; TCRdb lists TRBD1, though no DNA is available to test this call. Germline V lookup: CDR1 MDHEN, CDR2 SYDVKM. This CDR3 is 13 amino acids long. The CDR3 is CASRPQGNYGYTF.